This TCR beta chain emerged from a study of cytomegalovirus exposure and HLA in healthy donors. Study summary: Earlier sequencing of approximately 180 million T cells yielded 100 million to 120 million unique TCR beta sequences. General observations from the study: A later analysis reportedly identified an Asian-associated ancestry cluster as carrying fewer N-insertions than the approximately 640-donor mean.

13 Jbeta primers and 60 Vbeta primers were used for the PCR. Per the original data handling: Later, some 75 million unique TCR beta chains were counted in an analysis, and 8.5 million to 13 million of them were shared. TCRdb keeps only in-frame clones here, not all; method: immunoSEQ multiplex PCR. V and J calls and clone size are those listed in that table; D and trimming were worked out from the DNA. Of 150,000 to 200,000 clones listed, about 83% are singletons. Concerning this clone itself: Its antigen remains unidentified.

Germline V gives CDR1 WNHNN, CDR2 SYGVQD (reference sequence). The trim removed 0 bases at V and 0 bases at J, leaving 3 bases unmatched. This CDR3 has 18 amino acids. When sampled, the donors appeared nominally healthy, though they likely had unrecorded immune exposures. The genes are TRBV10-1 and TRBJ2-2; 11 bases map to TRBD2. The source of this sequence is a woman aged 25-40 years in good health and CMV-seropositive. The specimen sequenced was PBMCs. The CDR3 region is CASSESTGLAANTGELFF. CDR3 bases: TGCGCCAGCAGTGAGTCGACGGGACTAGCGGCGAACACCGGGGAGCTGTTTTTT.